These 30 T cell receptor beta chains came from one sample sequenced in a study of tumor-infiltrating lymphocytes in primary liver carcinoma. Extraction also yielded germline DNA, while blood RNA was obtained from unsorted whole blood. A primer in the constant region served to generate TCR beta cDNA from about 480 ng of total RNA. Each TCR beta library was derived from three nested multiplex PCR rounds that employed slightly modified ARM-PCR. The study ran its first two PCR rounds for around 10 cycles each, using TRBV1-TRBV30 forward primers and a C-beta reverse primer. TCRdb re-called the multiplex PCR reads with MiXCR, one entry per CDR3 protein. The repertoire consists of approximately 310,000 distinct CDR3 sequences, with about 60% occurring once and the leading ten covering around 9.5%. The sequencing sample was made of peripheral blood. Receptors were obtained from a middle-aged man with primary liver carcinoma and hepatitis B virus infection.

About this clonotype itself: A junction boundary mismatches the germline segment, possibly from a read error. CDR3 sequence (DNA): TGTGTCAGCACCCGAACTGAGGGACTAGCGGGAGACGAGCAGTTCTTC. Residues: CVSTRTEGLAGDEQFF. The V gene is TRBV7-9, the J gene TRBJ2-1, with TRBD2 identical over 14 bases. Per germline, CDR1 SEHNR and CDR2 FQNEAQ (reference sequence). The CDR3 has 16 residues.

This clonotype was seen repeatedly, ten times or more. A clone one base away is much larger, so this may be a read error. The chain links TRBV11-1 to TRBJ2-6; D ambiguous. Per germline, CDR1 SGHAT and CDR2 FQDESV (reference sequence). CDR3 length: 15 residues. Trimming stripped 3 bases from V and 2 bases from J, with 8 bases between. The CDR3 sequence: CASSLSRAGANVLTF. Written as DNA, the CDR3 is TGTGCCAGCAGCTTGAGCCGAGCTGGGGCCAACGTCCTGACTTTC.

With respect to this clonotype: Since a much larger clone is just one base distant, this may be a read error. V is TRBV12-3 or TRBV12-4 and J is TRBJ1-4; no reliable D call. CDR3 length equals 15 residues. The CDR3 protein is CASSLEADSNEKLSF. The CDR3 DNA is TGTGCCAGCAGTTTAGAAGCGGACTCGAATGAAAAACTGTCTTTT.

On this clonotype: A read error may produce the germline difference seen at one junction end. Written as DNA, the CDR3 is TGTACCAGCAGCCTGTCGGAGAGGGGTGGGAATGAGCAGTTCTTC. Its protein is CTSSLSERGGNEQFF. The V call is TRBV11-3, the J call TRBJ2-1; D may be TRBD1 or TRBD2 (5 bases each). The CDR3 is 15 residues long. Germline V gene lookup returns CDR1 SGHNT and CDR2 YENEEA.

In its sample, this clonotype was seen many times. The V call is TRBV29-1, the J call TRBJ2-7, with TRBD1 as a possible D gene (5 bases). The CDR3 is made up of 13 amino acids. Trimming left V 3 bases short and J 0 bases short, with 9 bases between. Germline V CDR1 and CDR2: SQVTM, ANQGSEA. The CDR3 DNA is TGCAGCGTTGACCCAGGGAACTCCTACGAGCAGTACTTC. Its protein is CSVDPGNSYEQYF.

Worth noting for this clonotype: A much larger clone differs from this one at a single base, so this may be a read error. V usage is TRBV4-3 and J usage is TRBJ2-2; D gene unclear. Germline V lookup: CDR1 LGHNA, CDR2 YSLEER. Deletions cut 2 bases from V and 4 bases from J, with 8 bases between. The CDR3 consists of 14 residues. CDR3 residues: CASSQRWTTGELFF. Written as DNA, the CDR3 is TGCGCCAGCAGCCAAAGATGGACCACCGGGGAGCTGTTTTTT.

V usage is TRBV10-3 and J usage is TRBJ2-7, with TRBD1 identical over 7 bases. The CDR3 runs 15 residues. V lost 3 bases, J lost 5 bases, and 10 bases stayed unmatched. Germline V lookup: CDR1 ENHRY, CDR2 SYGVKD. The CDR3 nucleotides are TGTGCCATCAGTGAACTAGGACAGGAGGAGGACGAGCAGTACTTC. As protein: CAISELGQEEDEQYF.

This clonotype was detected only a few times. This rearrangement joins TRBV7-8 to TRBJ1-2; 9 bases fit TRBD1. The CDR3 totals 15 residues. Germline V gives CDR1 SGHVS, CDR2 FQNEAQ. Trimming took 5 bases from V and 1 from J; bases not matched to a gene: 5. For the CDR3, the DNA is TGTGCCAGCAGCCCCCGGACAGGGGTTAACTATGGCTACACCTTC. It codes for CASSPRTGVNYGYTF. The full variable domain, with the rest looked up from reference TRBV7-8 and TRBJ1-2, is GAGVSQSPRYKVAKRGQDVALRCDPISGHVSLFWYQQALGQGPEFLTYFQNEAQLDKSGLPSDRFFAERPEGSVSTLKIQRTQQEDSAVYLCASSPRTGVNYGYTFGSGTRLTVV.

The chain carries TRBV28 and TRBJ2-3; 10 nucleotides match TRBD2. Germline CDR1 and CDR2: MDHEN and SYDVKM. This CDR3 comprises 15 residues. V was pared by 6 bases and J by 3 bases, with 6 bases of the junction left unmatched. CDR3 sequence reads: CASRTLAGETDTQYF. The CDR3 nucleotides read TGTGCCAGCAGAACCCTAGCGGGAGAGACAGATACGCAGTATTTT.

In regard to this clonotype: This CDR3 fails to terminate in the conserved phenylalanine or tryptophan, so it likely reflects a read error. As DNA, the CDR3 is TGTGCCACCCGGGACAGCCAAGCCTACAAGCAGTACTTA. Its protein is CATRDSQAYKQYL. This sequence joins TRBV10-3 and TRBJ2-7; 7 bases agree with TRBD1. The CDR3 extends over 13 amino acids. Germline values: CDR1 ENHRY, CDR2 SYGVKD.

V gene TRBV6-6 combines with J gene TRBJ2-1; D is possibly TRBD2 (5 bases). The CDR3 sequence is 13 residues long. V was trimmed by 7 bases and J by 9 bases, leaving 16 bases between them. CDR1 and CDR2 (germline): MNHNY, SVGAGI (reference sequence). The CDR3 DNA reads TGTGCCAGCACGGGAATTACCCTCCTTGAGCAGTTCTTC. Translated, it gives CASTGITLLEQFF.

This chain uses TRBV10-3 with TRBJ1-2; tentative D call: TRBD1 (5 bases). Germline V gene data show CDR1 as ENHRY and CDR2 as SYGVKD. The CDR3 extends over 15 amino acids. V gave up 7 bases and J gave up 5 bases, with 20 bases separating them. The CDR3 spells CAINDERRGGYGYTF. CDR3 bases: TGTGCCATCAATGACGAAAGGAGGGGAGGGTATGGCTACACCTTC.

Note on this clonotype: The junction departs from the called germline gene at one end, perhaps through a read error. The V gene is TRBV6-1, the J gene TRBJ2-3; D gene uncertain. Germline loops: CDR1 MNHNS, CDR2 SASEGT. The CDR3 has 14 residues. The CDR3 loop is CASTRTLSTNTQYF. CDR3 coding DNA: TGTGCCAGCACCAGGACGTTGAGCACAAATACGCAGTATTTT.

This clonotype was counted between two and nine times. The chain employs TRBV5-1 and TRBJ1-6, with TRBD1 identical over 8 bases. Germline lookup yields CDR1 SGHRS and CDR2 YFSETQ. Trimming at V came to 4 bases and at J to 9 bases, leaving 12 bases not matched to a gene. The CDR3 has 16 residues. The CDR3 loop is CASSPSGQAGASPLHF. CDR3 DNA: TGCGCCAGCAGCCCATCGGGACAGGCGGGCGCTTCACCCCTCCACTTT.

Of note for this clonotype: This may be a read error, as it is one base from a much larger clone. The rearrangement links TRBV4-3 to TRBJ2-1; D remains unclear. The CDR3 length is 13 residues. CDR1 is LGHNA and CDR2 is YSLEER in the germline V gene. As DNA, the CDR3 is TGCTCCAGCAGCCAAGCCTCGTACAATGAGCAGTTCTTC. This encodes CSSSQASYNEQFF.

Note on this clonotype: A much larger clone differs from this one at a single base, so this may be a read error. The conserved phenylalanine or tryptophan is not found at the CDR3 terminus, so this likely reflects a read error. The rearrangement joins TRBV4-1 to TRBJ2-7; 9 bases fit TRBD1. This CDR3 has 14 residues. Germline CDR1 MGHRA, CDR2 YSYEKL. V was clipped by 5 bases and J by 2 bases; unmatched bases: 4. This CDR3 reads CASSGGQGPYEQYL. As DNA, the CDR3 is TGCGCCAGCAGCGGGGGACAGGGACCCTACGAGCAGTACCTC.

The V call is TRBV4-2, the J call TRBJ2-1, with a possible D match to TRBD2 (5 bases). This CDR3 is built from 13 residues. From germline, CDR1 is LGHNA and CDR2 YNFKEQ. With 8 bases removed from V and 13 bases from J, the gap between germline ends came to 21 bases. CDR3 region: CASGRADNNGQFF. DNA of the CDR3: TGTGCCAGCGGGCGAGCGGATAACAATGGACAGTTCTTC.

This clonotype was counted a few times. This chain links TRBV12-3 or TRBV12-4 with TRBJ2-1; no reliable D call. The CDR3 has 17 amino acids. The V and J ends lost 1 base and 0 bases respectively, with 13 bases between them. DNA for the CDR3: TGTGCCAGCAGTTTAGGGCCAGGCTTCAGCTCCTACAATGAGCAGTTCTTC. Residues: CASSLGPGFSSYNEQFF.

About this clonotype: This may stem from a read error, because a much larger clone lies one nucleotide away. The rearrangement links TRBV5-4 to TRBJ2-4; D possibly corresponds to TRBD1 (6 bases). The CDR3 is made up of 14 amino acids. CDR1 is SGHNT and CDR2 is YYREEE in the germline V gene (reference sequence). The CDR3, as DNA: TGTGCCAGCAGCTTGACAGGGACCAAATACATTCAGTACTTC. Amino acids: CASSLTGTKYIQYF. Full variable domain (missing parts from reference TRBV5-4 and TRBJ2-4): ETGVTQSPTHLIKTRGQQVTLRCSSQSGHNTVSWYQQALGQGPQFIFQYYREEENGRGNFPPRFSGLQFPNYSSELNVNALELDDSALYLCASSLTGTKYIQYFGAGTRLSVL.

The CDR3 DNA reads as TGTGCCAGCAGCTTGGCCATTGCGGGAGGGCTCCCTCCCACAGATACGCAGTATTTT. Translating gives CASSLAIAGGLPPTDTQYF. V usage is TRBV5-6 and J usage is TRBJ2-3, with TRBD2 matching 9 bases. V trimming: 0 bases; J trimming: 2 bases; junction bases outside the gene matches: 13. Per germline, CDR1 SGHDT and CDR2 YYEEEE. The CDR3 consists of 19 residues.

Concerning this clonotype itself: A read error may produce the germline difference seen at one junction end. V is TRBV10-3 and J is TRBJ1-5; TRBD1 might be the D (5 bases). Per the germline V gene, CDR1 is ENHRY and CDR2 is SYGVKD. CDR3 length equals 15 residues. The CDR3 reads CAISRAGSSKQPQHF. As DNA, the CDR3 is TGTGCCATCAGTAGAGCAGGGTCTAGCAAACAGCCCCAGCATTTT.

Comment on this clonotype: A read error is possible here, since a much larger clone lies one base away. The V call is TRBV4-2, the J call TRBJ2-1; D gene unclear. CDR1 is LGHNA, CDR2 YNFKEQ, per germline. The CDR3 is 15 amino acids. CDR3 residues: CGSSQEASPYNEQFF. The CDR3, as DNA: TGTGGCAGCAGCCAAGAGGCCAGCCCCTACAATGAGCAGTTCTTC.

Concerning this clonotype: A much larger clone differs from this one at a single base, so this may be a read error. V usage is TRBV6-5 and J usage is TRBJ2-1; 7 positions agree with TRBD1. This CDR3 spans 15 amino acids. Germline CDR1 MNHEY, CDR2 SVGAGI. CDR3 protein: CAGSPPGTVGNEQFF. CDR3 sequence (DNA): TGTGCCGGCAGTCCCCCCGGGACAGTGGGGAATGAGCAGTTCTTC.

Notes on this clonotype: The junction differs from germline at one of its ends, possibly a read error. V gene TRBV11-1 combines with J gene TRBJ2-1, with 8 bases matching TRBD2. There are 17 residues in the CDR3. Germline assignment: CDR1 SGHAT and CDR2 FQDESV (reference sequence). CDR3 residues: CASSLASSGGPKDEQFF. As DNA, the CDR3 is TGTGCCAGTAGCTTAGCATCCTCGGGAGGGCCTAAGGATGAGCAGTTCTTC.

With respect to this clonotype: This clone may be a read error of a much larger clone one base away. V and J are TRBV6-5 and TRBJ2-1, with D tentatively TRBD2 (5 bases). The CDR3 length is 15 residues. Germline V CDR1 and CDR2: MNHEY, SVGAGI. Trimming pared 5 bases from V and 2 bases from J, leaving 13 bases between. This CDR3 is CASSIVGAPYNEQFF. The DNA for the CDR3 is TGTGCCAGCAGTATAGTGGGAGCCCCCTACAATGAGCAGTTCTTC.

Comment on this clonotype: A much more abundant neighbour one base away suggests this may be a read error. The chain has TRBV4-3 and TRBJ1-2, with 9 bases fitting TRBD1. The CDR3 has 16 residues. CDR1 is LGHNA and CDR2 is YSLEER in the germline V gene. CDR3 DNA: TGCGCCAGCAACCAAGGCGGGGACAGGGTTGTCTATGGCTACACCTTC. Amino acids: CASNQGGDRVVYGYTF.

The V call is TRBV6-5, the J call TRBJ2-3, with D possibly matching TRBD1 (5 bases). Germline CDR1 and CDR2: MNHEY and SVGAGI. V lost 3 bases to trimming and J lost 1 base, with 14 bases between them. This CDR3 contains 16 residues. The CDR3 sequence is CASSYEGALRTDTQYF. DNA of the CDR3: TGTGCCAGCAGTTATGAAGGGGCTTTACGCACAGATACGCAGTATTTT.

This clonotype was recorded at least ten times. The chain couples TRBV5-8 to TRBJ1-5, with D possibly matching TRBD1 (5 bases). The germline gives CDR1 SGHTS, CDR2 YDEGEE. V lost 0 bases and J lost 7, with 8 bases in between. CDR3 length: 13 residues. The CDR3 DNA reads TGTGCCAGCAGCTTGGCAGGGCACCAGCCCCAGCATTTT. Encoded protein: CASSLAGHQPQHF.

This clonotype was observed once. It is unclear where the CDR3 begins or ends on the DNA, so no DNA is shown, and the CDR3 is as TCRdb lists it. The chain is built from TRBV4-2 and TRBJ2-2; the table names TRBD1, a call not compared with the DNA. Germline-derived CDR1 and CDR2 are LGHNA and YNFKEQ. The CDR3 has 14 residues if both end residues are counted. The CDR3 loop reads CASSPRTHTGSCFF.

The gene calls are TRBV25-1 and TRBJ2-6; perhaps TRBD1 as D (5 bases). Trimming took 5 bases from V and 2 from J, leaving 10 bases between them. This CDR3 is 15 amino acids long. The V gene's germline CDR1 is MGHDK and CDR2 SYGVNS. The CDR3 loop is CASSFTRAGANVLTF. CDR3 DNA: TGTGCCAGCAGTTTTACCAGGGCTGGGGCCAACGTCCTGACTTTC.